This T cell receptor beta chain was sequenced in a study of blood T cell repertoires in COVID-19. About the research overall: PBMCs, B-cell-depleted T cells, or T cells provided the cDNA or gDNA that made up the material.

The Seattle patients, enrolled during active infection, were followed longitudinally. Authors' processing steps: For nucleated cells, counts were estimated from reference gene primer amplification. Sequencing was performed with immunoSEQ multiplex PCR; in TCRdb, only in-frame clones are kept and a portion is missing. V and J calls and clone size come straight from that table; D and trimming were deduced from the DNA. The profile shows some 180,000 clones, 70% to 90% of them singletons. J gave up 1 base and V 7 bases, and 1 base lay outside the gene matches. The CDR3 spans 12 residues. CDR1 and CDR2 from the germline V gene are SQVTM and ANQGSEA.

The V call is TRBV29-1, the J call TRBJ2-5; 9 bases fit TRBD1. Sequencing was performed on peripheral blood. This TCR was sampled from a woman older than 75 with COVID-19, enrolled during active disease. The CDR3 DNA reads as TGCAGCGGGACAGGGGCCCAAGAGACCCAGTACTTC. Translation: CSGTGAQETQYF.